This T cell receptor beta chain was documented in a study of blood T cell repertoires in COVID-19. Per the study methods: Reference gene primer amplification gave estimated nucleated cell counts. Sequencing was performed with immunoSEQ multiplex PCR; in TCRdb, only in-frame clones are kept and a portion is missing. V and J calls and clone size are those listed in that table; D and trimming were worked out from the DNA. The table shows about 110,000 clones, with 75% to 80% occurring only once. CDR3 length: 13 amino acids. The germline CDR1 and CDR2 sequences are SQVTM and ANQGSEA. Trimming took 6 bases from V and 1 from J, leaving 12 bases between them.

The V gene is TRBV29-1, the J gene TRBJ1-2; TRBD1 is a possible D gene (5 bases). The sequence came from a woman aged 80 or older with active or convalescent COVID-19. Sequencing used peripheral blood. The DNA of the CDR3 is TGCAGCGTGGGACTTAACGTTAACTATGGCTACACCTTC. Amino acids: CSVGLNVNYGYTF.